These T cell receptor beta chains were read from a single sample in a study of blood T cells in healthy people across ages. TCRdb itself ran the 5' RACE reads through MiXCR, one entry per CDR3 protein. Among about a million distinct CDR3 sequences listed, around 54% were seen once. Sequenced material: blood. Receptors were obtained from a woman aged 60-75 years in good health. Each CDR3 is given with its conserved first and last residue. Only some rows state a clone size, as once, few, many or a class for expanded clones.

>few|15|TRBV19|TRBJ2-5
CASSDRGSFIETQYF
>few|13|TRBV29-1|.
CSARTATGYEQYF
>.|16|TRBV4-2|TRBJ2-3
CASSQVLAGSTDTQYF
>few|14|TRBV5-5|TRBJ2-3
CASSLEGYTDTQYF
>.|15|TRBV10-3|TRBJ2-3
CATKEEGVGTDTQYF
>.|17|TRBV12-3/TRBV12-4|TRBJ2-3
CASTHHPGLLAGYTQYF
>few|13|TRBV28|TRBJ2-7
CASSFRGTYEQYF
>.|14|TRBV15|TRBJ2-1
CATSREGVNNEQFF
>.|17|TRBV12-3/TRBV12-4|TRBJ2-7
CASSLVGGGLMVHEQYF
>many|14|TRBV12-3/TRBV12-4|TRBJ2-7
CASSLSSGSYEQYF
>.|13|TRBV7-9|TRBJ2-7
CASSSWLGYEQYF
>.|16|TRBV5-1|TRBJ2-3
CASSPEREWLTDTQYF